This TCR beta chain was observed in a study of cytomegalovirus exposure and HLA in healthy donors. General study results and limits: The Asian-associated ancestry cluster reportedly had fewer N-insertions than the approximately 700-donor mean in a later analysis. A later analysis found most CMV-associated TCR beta chains apparently HLA-restricted. A later analysis showed TCR association rates differing by HLA locus, peaking at DRB1 and lowest at HLA-C. In an earlier analysis, most TCR beta V segments were productive about 87% or about 30% of the time.

Researchers ran the PCR with 60 Vbeta and 13 Jbeta primers. Method: immunoSEQ multiplex PCR; TCRdb's copy keeps in-frame clones and lacks some. The repertoire holds approximately 140,000 clones, more than 75% seen once, with around 3.6% in the top ten. In regard to this clone: Its antigen is as yet unknown.

The CDR3 totals 15 residues. Losses at the gene ends were 7 bases for V and 0 bases for J; bases not matched to a gene: 9. The germline CDR1 and CDR2 sequences are SGHRS and YFSETQ. J is TRBJ2-7 and V is TRBV5-1; 8 bases agree with TRBD2. The receptor's source is a young man in good health and CMV-seronegative. Input material: PBMCs. The CDR3 is CASGGAGGPSYEQYF. For the CDR3, the DNA is TGCGCCAGCGGCGGGGCGGGGGGCCCCTCCTACGAGCAGTACTTC.